This T cell receptor (beta chain) comes out of a study of molecular identifiers for immune sequencing clone quantification. CD8+CD4-CCR7+CD45RA+ sorting gave the naive CD8 T cells. This clonotype was detected ten times or more. Its antigen is unknown. Whole-study results and caveats: Some 970,000 naive cells reportedly did not prevent detection of spiked Jurkat TCR RNA from one cell. The share of molecules held by clones above 20 RNA copies was over 99% in effector cells and under 1% in naive cells.

Previously reported methods and listed TCR primers produced the bulk TCR libraries. TCRdb reanalysed the PCR reads using MiXCR and keeps one entry per CDR3 protein. The profile shows about 640,000 distinct CDR3 sequences, nearly 20% of them singletons. Germline CDR1 is SEHNR and CDR2 is FQNEAQ (reference sequence). Trimming shortened V by 4 bases and J by 5 bases, and 15 bases separated the two germline ends. CDR3 size: 15 residues. This chain joins TRBV7-9 and TRBJ1-5; no clear D. Material for sequencing was naive CD8+ T cells from blood, with Jurkat cell RNA spiked in. Subset in this sample: FACS-sorted CD8+CD4-CCR7+CD45RA+ naive T cells. This sequence originates from a human donor in good health. Some libraries in this study had Jurkat cell RNA spiked in. The CDR3 nucleotides are TGTGCCAGCAGCTCCATACTAGAATGGGATCAGCCCCAGCATTTT. This gives the protein CASSSILEWDQPQHF.